This T cell receptor (beta chain) came from a study of T cells in localized non-small cell lung cancer. Data came from immunoSEQ multiplex PCR; TCRdb stores just in-frame clones and leaves some out. Of over 1,000 clones in the sample, about 20% are singletons; the top ten hold 12%. In this sample, this clone turned up a few times. The material was normal lung tissue next to the tumor, obtained before any cancer treatment. This TCR was sampled from a male donor at least 60 years old with stage III squamous cell lung carcinoma.

The CDR3 DNA reads TGTGCCAGCAGCCGAGATAATCGGGACTCGGGCACTGAAGCTTTCTTT. As protein: CASSRDNRDSGTEAFF. The chain is built from TRBV11-3 and TRBJ1-1; possible D gene TRBD1, 5 bases. The germline gives CDR1 SGHNT, CDR2 YENEEA. The CDR3 runs to 16 residues. With 5 bases removed from V and 4 bases from J, the gap between germline ends came to 20 bases.